These T cell receptor beta chains were read from a single sample in a study of OX40 agonist ivuxolimab in advanced cancers. TCRdb's copy holds only in-frame clones and misses some; the assay was immunoSEQ multiplex PCR. The table shows tens of thousands of clones, with 91% occurring only once. The sequences come from CD4+ or CD8+ T cells sorted from blood, collected in a trial of the OX40 agonist ivuxolimab. The receptors were sampled from an adult with an advanced solid tumor such as melanoma, head and neck, liver or kidney cancer. Each CDR3 is given with its conserved first and last residue.

V gene: TRBV14
J gene: TRBJ2-2
CDR3 protein: CASSLINTGELFF

V gene: TRBV15
J gene: TRBJ2-1
CDR3 protein: CATSTPSGSLDNEQFF

V gene: TRBV4-1
J gene: TRBJ2-2
CDR3 protein: CASSQVRGTVGELFF

V gene: TRBV5-1
J gene: TRBJ2-7
CDR3 protein: CASSLSDRGNEQYF

V gene: TRBV7-9
J gene: TRBJ1-1
CDR3 protein: CAWASGDTEAFF

V gene: TRBV21-1
J gene: TRBJ1-4
CDR3 protein: CASSKARQLNEKLFF

V gene: TRBV7-9
J gene: TRBJ2-5
CDR3 protein: CASSPPTRWMETQYF

V gene: TRBV4-2
J gene: TRBJ2-3
CDR3 protein: CASSQGLAGGYTRTTDTQYF

V gene: TRBV7-9
J gene: TRBJ2-2
CDR3 protein: CASSSLGGGANTGELFF

V gene: TRBV10-1
J gene: TRBJ2-2
CDR3 protein: CASSTGTGGTGELFF

V gene: TRBV27
J gene: TRBJ2-7
CDR3 protein: CASSLTGDSYEQYF

V gene: TRBV7-7
J gene: TRBJ2-5
CDR3 protein: CASSLGQEGETQYF

V gene: TRBV5-6
J gene: TRBJ1-2
CDR3 protein: CASSPKDRGVYGYTF

V gene: TRBV6-5
J gene: TRBJ2-7
CDR3 protein: CASSYQFTGDEQYF

V gene: TRBV6-5
J gene: TRBJ1-3
CDR3 protein: CASSYIGGSGNTIYF

V gene: TRBV7-6
J gene: TRBJ2-4
CDR3 protein: CASSPRFSGTSAKNIQYF

V gene: TRBV27
J gene: TRBJ1-4
CDR3 protein: CASSLGEKLFF

V gene: TRBV15
J gene: TRBJ1-5
CDR3 protein: CATSQGEYSNQPQHF

V gene: TRBV27
J gene: TRBJ1-1
CDR3 protein: CASSLSWMGAEAFF

V gene: TRBV9
J gene: TRBJ1-2
CDR3 protein: CASSVLETGVGGYTF